These T cell receptor beta chains were read from a single sample in a study of CD8 T cells in Susac syndrome. TCRdb ran MiXCR on the immunoSEQ multiplex PCR reads and lists one entry per CDR3 protein. In the table there are fewer than 350,000 distinct CDR3 sequences, around 89% of which are singletons. Sample: CD8+ T cells from PBMCs. These receptors all come from a human donor with multiple sclerosis. The CDR3 runs from the conserved cysteine through the conserved F or W. The D gene is left open where the match is weak. Clone size appears in some rows only: once, few, many, or a class for an expanded clone.

clone_size	v_call	j_call	cdr3_length	d_call	cdr3_aa	cdr3_nt
-	TRBV29-1	TRBJ2-1	14	-	CSVEFLSSYNEQFF	TGCAGCGTTGAGTTCCTGAGCTCCTACAATGAGCAGTTCTTC
once	TRBV7-2	TRBJ2-7	14	TRBD1	CASSEGAGAYEQYF	TGTGCCAGCAGCGAGGGGGCAGGAGCCTACGAGCAGTACTTC
-	TRBV14	TRBJ1-1	12	-	CASSALSVEAFF	TGTGCCAGCAGCGCCCTCTCGGTCGAAGCCTTCTTT
-	TRBV20-1	TRBJ2-2	15	TRBD2	CSANVAGVNTGELFF	TGCAGTGCCAACGTAGCGGGAGTTAACACCGGGGAGCTGTTTTTT
-	TRBV27	TRBJ1-1	13	-	CASSLRWDTEAFF	TGTGCCAGCAGTCTCCGTTGGGACACTGAAGCTTTCTTT
once	TRBV2	TRBJ2-2	15	-	CATLTAGTNTGELFF	TGTGCCACCCTAACAGCGGGCACGAACACCGGGGAGCTGTTTTTT
-	TRBV15	TRBJ2-2	16	-	CATSGGGISLTGELFF	TGTGCCACCAGCGGAGGCGGGATATCTCTGACCGGGGAGCTGTTTTTT
-	TRBV20-1	TRBJ2-1	13	-	CSARGMSYNEQFF	TGCAGTGCAAGGGGTATGTCCTACAATGAGCAGTTCTTC
once	TRBV5-1	TRBJ1-5	16	-	CASGGSRLRPKQPQHF	TGCGCCAGTGGCGGCAGCCGACTACGACCTAAGCAGCCCCAGCATTTT
-	TRBV20-1	TRBJ2-7	12	-	CSASIGSYEQYF	TGCAGTGCTAGTATCGGCTCCTACGAGCAGTACTTC
-	TRBV18	TRBJ2-4	18	-	CASSPPGDASLAKNIQYF	TGTGCCAGCTCACCCCCAGGGGACGCGTCGTTGGCCAAAAACATTCAGTACTTC
once	TRBV9	TRBJ1-2	13	-	CASSVGGNYGYTF	TGTGCCAGCAGCGTAGGAGGTAACTATGGCTACACCTTC
-	TRBV12-3/TRBV12-4	TRBJ1-1	15	-	CASSDVGLTNTEAFF	TGTGCCAGCAGTGACGTCGGGTTAACGAACACTGAAGCTTTCTTT
-	TRBV19	TRBJ2-3	13	-	CASTGTPRGTQYF	TGTGCCAGTACCGGGACTCCGCGCGGTACGCAGTATTTT
once	TRBV19	TRBJ2-5	15	-	CASSPNNLIQETQYF	TGTGCCAGTAGCCCCAACAACTTAATCCAAGAGACCCAGTACTTC